These 20 T cell receptor beta chains originate from one sample sequenced in a study of blood T cell repertoires in COVID-19. Assay used: immunoSEQ multiplex PCR; TCRdb lists only in-frame clones, some missing. The sample holds about 210,000 clones, 82% seen once. Sequencing was done on a sample of peripheral blood. These TCRs come from a woman between 55 and 75 years old with COVID-19, enrolled during active disease.

This chain uses TRBV30 with TRBJ2-3; TRBD1 matches 8 bases. The CDR3 is made up of 14 amino acids. With 5 bases clipped from V and 0 bases from J, the junction kept 4 bases outside the gene matches. Germline CDR1 reads GTSNPN; CDR2 reads SVGIG (reference sequence). DNA for the CDR3: TGTGCCTGGGGGACAGGTTTTAGCACAGATACGCAGTATTTT. Protein: CAWGTGFSTDTQYF.

The genes are TRBV28 and TRBJ2-1; D is possibly TRBD2 (5 bases). The V end was cut by 0 bases, the J end by 0 bases, with 6 bases between. Germline CDR1 reads MDHEN; CDR2 reads SYDVKM. The CDR3 contains 15 residues. The CDR3 spells CASSLWGSSYNEQFF. The CDR3 bases are TGTGCCAGCAGTTTATGGGGGAGCTCCTACAATGAGCAGTTCTTC. Full variable domain (remainder filled in from reference TRBV28 and TRBJ2-1): DVKVTQSSRYLVKRTGEKVFLECVQDMDHENMFWYRQDPGLGLRLIYFSYDVKMKEKGDIPEGYSVSREKKERFSLILESASTNQTSMYLCASSLWGSSYNEQFFGPGTRLTVL.

V and J are TRBV7-6 and TRBJ2-1, with TRBD2 matching 13 bases. V shed 5 bases and J 3 bases; nucleotides not matched to a gene: 4. CDR3 length: 16 amino acids. Germline lookup yields CDR1 SGHVS and CDR2 FNYEAQ. CDR3 bases: TGTGCCAGCAGCCCCGGGACTAGCGGGGACTACAATGAGCAGTTCTTC. It translates to CASSPGTSGDYNEQFF.

This chain links TRBV7-6 with TRBJ1-1; D gene unclear. This CDR3 has 16 residues. Looked up from germline, CDR1 is SGHVS and CDR2 is FNYEAQ. V lost 5 bases, J lost 3 bases, and 19 bases lay in between. CDR3 nucleotide sequence: TGTGCCAGCAGCCGGACTTACTTCGACACCTACACTGAAGCTTTCTTT. Translating it yields CASSRTYFDTYTEAFF.

V is TRBV11-3 and J is TRBJ2-2; 8 positions agree with TRBD1. The junction had 2 bases not matched to a gene; V was cut back by 0 bases and J by 5 bases. Per the germline V gene, CDR1 is SGHNT and CDR2 is YENEEA. The CDR3 is 15 residues long. CDR3 DNA sequence: TGTGCCAGCAGCTTAGACAGGGGGCGGACCGGGGAGCTGTTTTTT. Its translation: CASSLDRGRTGELFF.

This chain connects TRBV19 to TRBJ1-1, with D unclear. V dropped 5 bases and J dropped 2 bases, with 9 bases sitting between them. The CDR3 runs to 13 residues. In germline, CDR1 is LNHDA, CDR2 SQIVND (reference sequence). The CDR3 sequence is CASSATFNTEAFF. DNA for the CDR3: TGTGCCAGTAGTGCGACTTTTAACACTGAAGCTTTCTTT. Complete variable domain (other parts from reference TRBV19 and TRBJ1-1): DGGITQSPKYLFRKEGQNVTLSCEQNLNHDAMYWYRQDPGQGLRLIYYSQIVNDFQKGDIAEGYSVSREKKESFPLTVTSAQKNPTAFYLCASSATFNTEAFFGQGTRLTVV.

This chain connects TRBV21-1 to TRBJ2-7; the table's D call, TRBD2, was not checked against the DNA. TRBV21-1 is a documented pseudogene. This CDR3 comprises 17 residues. CDR3 amino acids: CASSKPPLAARLHEQYF. The CDR3 bases are TGTGCCAGCAGCAAACCCCCCCTAGCGGCCCGCCTCCACGAGCAGTACTTC.

V is TRBV15 and J is TRBJ2-1; 10 nucleotides agree with TRBD2. From germline, CDR1 is LNHNV and CDR2 YYDKDF (reference sequence). V shed 0 bases and J 3 bases; nucleotides not matched to a gene: 20. There are 22 residues in the CDR3. The CDR3 is CATSRDRGLGLAGERSYNEQFF. For the CDR3, the DNA is TGTGCCACCAGCAGAGATCGGGGTTTGGGTCTAGCGGGAGAAAGGAGCTACAATGAGCAGTTCTTC.

J is TRBJ1-1 and V is TRBV19, with D maybe TRBD1 (5 bases). V dropped 10 bases and J dropped 0 bases, with 18 bases sitting between them. Germline CDR1 is LNHDA and CDR2 is SQIVND (reference sequence). The CDR3 runs 15 residues. CDR3 residues: CATDGWGSMNTEAFF. CDR3 bases: TGTGCCACCGACGGTTGGGGCAGCATGAACACTGAAGCTTTCTTT. The full variable domain, its missing parts supplied by reference TRBV19 and TRBJ1-1, is DGGITQSPKYLFRKEGQNVTLSCEQNLNHDAMYWYRQDPGQGLRLIYYSQIVNDFQKGDIAEGYSVSREKKESFPLTVTSAQKNPTAFYLCATDGWGSMNTEAFFGQGTRLTVV.

The CDR3 sequence: CASSDWALNQPQHF. DNA of the CDR3: TGTGCCAGCAGTGATTGGGCTCTCAATCAGCCCCAGCATTTT. The genes are TRBV2 and TRBJ1-5; D remains ambiguous. The CDR3 loop spans 14 amino acids. Trimming stripped 3 bases from V and 3 bases from J, with 9 bases between. CDR1 is SNHLY, CDR2 FYNNEI, per germline. Supplemented by reference TRBV2 and TRBJ1-5, the full variable domain reads EPEVTQTPSHQVTQMGQEVILRCVPISNHLYFYWYRQILGQKVEFLVSFYNNEISEKSEIFDDQFSVERPDGSNFTLKIRSTKLEDSAMYFCASSDWALNQPQHFGDGTRLSIL.

This clone was observed a handful of times. The gene calls are TRBV7-2 and TRBJ2-7; no clear D. This CDR3 contains 16 residues. The germline V and J ends were trimmed by 2 bases and 2 bases, with 16 bases remaining between them. Germline CDR1 SGHTA, CDR2 FQGNSA. The CDR3 DNA sequence: TGTGCCAGCAGCTTACAAAGCCCCGGCACAGCCTACGAGCAGTACTTC. It yields the protein CASSLQSPGTAYEQYF. Variable domain in full (rest from reference TRBV7-2 and TRBJ2-7): GAGVSQSPSNKVTEKGKDVELRCDPISGHTALYWYRQSLGQGLEFLIYFQGNSAPDKSGLPSDRFSAERTGGSVSTLTIQRTQQEDSAVYLCASSLQSPGTAYEQYFGPGTRLTVT.

The chain links TRBV3-1 (or the pseudogene TRBV3-2) to TRBJ2-5; the D is unclear. This CDR3 contains 13 residues. The V gene's germline CDR1 is LGHDT and CDR2 YNNKEL (reference sequence). The V end was cut by 2 bases, the J end by 4 bases, with 8 bases between. As DNA, the CDR3 is TGTGCCAGCAGCCAACCGCCCGGAGAGACCCAGTACTTC. Translated: CASSQPPGETQYF.

This clone came up a few times. The chain carries TRBV7-9 and TRBJ2-7, with D maybe TRBD1 (6 bases). Germline values: CDR1 SEHNR, CDR2 FQNEAQ (reference sequence). This CDR3 has 16 amino acids. The ends were cut back, 9 bases at V and 0 bases at J, with 21 bases in the middle. The CDR3 DNA follows: TGTGCCAGAGCCCCTTTAGGGACACATGTCTCCTACGAGCAGTACGTC. Translated: CARAPLGTHVSYEQYV.

This clone appeared a few times. This chain joins TRBV2 and TRBJ1-2, with 11 bases identical to TRBD1. Germline V lookup: CDR1 SNHLY, CDR2 FYNNEI. Germline trimming cut 6 bases from V and 6 bases from J; bases unmatched to any gene: 6. The CDR3 contains 14 residues. The CDR3 reads CASRRTGGDHGYTF. In nucleotides, the CDR3 is TGTGCCAGCAGAAGGACAGGGGGCGACCATGGCTACACCTTC.

This clone was counted once. The V and J genes are TRBV7-2 and TRBJ1-1, with D perhaps TRBD1 (6 bases). Trimming left V 1 base short and J 4 bases short, with 16 bases between. The CDR3 covers 16 residues. CDR1 SGHTA and CDR2 FQGNSA come from the germline V gene. The CDR3 is CASSLEKGARGTEAFF. In DNA form, the CDR3 reads TGTGCCAGCAGCTTAGAAAAGGGAGCCAGGGGCACTGAAGCTTTCTTT.

J is TRBJ2-7 and V is TRBV21-1; the table assigns TRBD2, which was not confirmed against the DNA. TRBV21-1 has pseudogene status. This CDR3 has 18 residues. CDR3 in amino acids: CASIKRRLLGGEHYEQYV. The CDR3 DNA is TGTGCCAGCATCAAAAGACGTCTCTTGGGGGGGGAGCACTACGAGCAGTACGTC.

V gene TRBV28 combines with J gene TRBJ2-1, with TRBD2 identical over 11 bases. This CDR3 has 17 amino acids. V shed 3 bases and J 6 bases; nucleotides not matched to a gene: 10. Per germline, CDR1 MDHEN and CDR2 SYDVKM. The CDR3 reads CASSFSLAGGYVNEQFF. Here the CDR3 DNA reads TGTGCCAGCAGTTTTAGCCTAGCGGGGGGTTATGTCAATGAGCAGTTCTTC.

The chain uses TRBV6-5 and TRBJ1-6; D not certain. Germline values: CDR1 MNHEY, CDR2 SVGAGI. The CDR3 consists of 13 residues. Trimming took 7 bases from V and 6 from J, leaving 10 bases between them. CDR3 protein: CASTSQRNSPLHF. The CDR3 nucleotides read TGTGCCAGCACGAGTCAGCGTAATTCACCCCTCCACTTT.

In this sample, this clone turned up a few times. The chain carries TRBV28 and TRBJ1-5, with 8 bases that match TRBD1. CDR3 size: 16 residues. Germline CDR1 is MDHEN and CDR2 is SYDVKM. V trimming: 2 bases; J trimming: 2 bases; junction bases outside the gene matches: 5. The CDR3 loop is CASSLSSTGGNQPQHF. For the CDR3, the DNA is TGTGCCAGCAGTTTAAGTTCGACAGGGGGCAATCAGCCCCAGCATTTT.

The rearrangement joins TRBV2 to TRBJ1-2; 9 bases map to TRBD1. The J segment lost 6 bases and the V segment lost 6 bases, leaving 8 bases of the junction unmatched. The CDR3 contains 14 residues. Germline V gene data show CDR1 as SNHLY and CDR2 as FYNNEI. The CDR3 region has the DNA TGTGCCAGCAGGCCTACCGGGACAGGGCATGGCTACACCTTC. Residues: CASRPTGTGHGYTF.